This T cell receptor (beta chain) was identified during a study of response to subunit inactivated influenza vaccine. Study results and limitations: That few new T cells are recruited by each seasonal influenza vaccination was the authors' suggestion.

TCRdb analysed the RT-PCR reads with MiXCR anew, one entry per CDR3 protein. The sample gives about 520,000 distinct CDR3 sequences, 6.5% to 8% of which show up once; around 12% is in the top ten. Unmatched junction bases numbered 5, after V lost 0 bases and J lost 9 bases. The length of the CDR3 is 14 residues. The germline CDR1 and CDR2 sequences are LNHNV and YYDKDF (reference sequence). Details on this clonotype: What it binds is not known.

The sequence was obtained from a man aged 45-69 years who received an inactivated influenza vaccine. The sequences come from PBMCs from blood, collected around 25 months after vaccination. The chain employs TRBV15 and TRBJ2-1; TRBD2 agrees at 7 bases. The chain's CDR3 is CATSRDSLAGEQFF. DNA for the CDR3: TGTGCCACCAGCAGAGATTCTTTAGCGGGTGAGCAGTTCTTC.